One sample yielded the 15 T cell receptor beta chains listed below, sequenced in a study of Tregs in tolerant kidney transplant recipients. Assay used: immunoSEQ multiplex PCR; TCRdb lists only in-frame clones, some missing. The specimen's table records roughly 50,000 clones. The sequenced sample was CD4+ T cells from blood, obtained before the transplant. The receptors here all came from a human donor who received a combined kidney and bone marrow transplant.

With respect to this clone: The read falls 3 residues short of the CDR3 end, and the missing part is taken from the germline J gene. The chain is built from TRBV11-2 and TRBJ1-2, with a weak D call TRBD1 (6 bases). Germline CDR1 SGHAT, CDR2 FQNNGV. Trimming took off 5 bases at V and 4 bases at J, with 14 bases between the two ends. The CDR3 sequence is 14 residues long. The CDR3 spells CASSPDRSSYGYTF. The covered CDR3 bases are TGTGCCAGCAGCCCAGACAGGTCCAGCTATGGC.

On this clone: The read gets to within 3 residues of the CDR3 end, and the germline J gene fills in the rest. The chain is built from TRBV19 and TRBJ1-5; D might be TRBD1 (6 bases). Germline assignment: CDR1 LNHDA and CDR2 SQIVND (reference sequence). V dropped 6 bases and J dropped 2 bases, with 14 bases sitting between them. The CDR3 has 15 amino acids. The sequenced part of the CDR3 DNA is TGTGCCAGTAGGGCTAGGGGGAATCGCAATCAGCCC. Its protein is CASRARGNRNQP. The CDR3 in its entirety is CASRARGNRNQPQHF.

For this clone: Read data end 3 residues before the CDR3 end; the end is taken from the germline J gene. Distinct nucleotide sequences in the sample also encode this CDR3. V gene TRBV7-2 combines with J gene TRBJ1-2; TRBD1 matches at 9 bases. Germline V gene sequence: CDR1 SGHTA, CDR2 FQGNSA. CDR3 length: 13 residues. The CDR3 sequence is CASSLGQGDGYTF. The CDR3 bases that were read are TGTGCCAGCAGCTTAGGACAGGGGGACGGC.

About this clone itself: The CDR3 goes on 3 residues after the read ends, and that part is filled in from the germline J gene. The chain couples TRBV19 to TRBJ1-5; D perhaps matches TRBD1 (5 bases). Trimming stripped 6 bases from V and 2 bases from J, with 17 bases between. This CDR3 region has 16 residues. CDR1 is LNHDA, CDR2 SQIVND, per germline (reference sequence). Incomplete CDR3 DNA: TGTGCCAGTAGCGCCCTTGGGGGGAAGGGCAATCAGCCC. As protein: CASSALGGKGNQP. The whole CDR3 reads CASSALGGKGNQPQHF.

In regard to this clone: The read ends 3 residues before the CDR3 terminus; that terminus is restored from the germline J gene. V gene TRBV30 combines with J gene TRBJ1-2, with 10 bases that match TRBD1. The CDR3 length is 13 residues. Germline V gives CDR1 GTSNPN, CDR2 SVGIG (reference sequence). V shed 5 bases, J shed 4 bases, and the junction held 4 bases outside the gene matches. CDR3 DNA, as far as it was read: TGTGCCTGGCGACAGGGGGCGACCTATGGC. Protein product: CAWRQGATYG. The CDR3 as a whole reads CAWRQGATYGYTF.

Concerning this clone itself: The read stops 3 residues short of the end of the CDR3; the missing end is completed from the germline J gene. V and J are TRBV2 and TRBJ1-2; TRBD1 matches 7 bases. The J segment lost 6 bases and the V segment lost 7 bases, leaving 11 bases of the junction unmatched. This CDR3 is built from 14 residues. In germline, CDR1 is SNHLY, CDR2 FYNNEI. Partial CDR3 DNA: TGTGCCAGCACTGCGACAGGGTCTTCCCATGGC. This gives the protein CASTATGSSHG. The complete CDR3 reads CASTATGSSHGYTF.

The CDR3 DNA, read in part, is TGTGCCAGCTCACGTTCCGGACAGGTTAACACCGGGGAG. Amino acid sequence: CASSRSGQVNTGE. In full, the CDR3 is CASSRSGQVNTGELFF. This chain connects TRBV18 to TRBJ2-2; 7 nucleotides align to TRBD1. The read stops 3 residues short of the end of the CDR3; the missing end is completed from the germline J gene. In germline, CDR1 is KGHSH, CDR2 LQKENI. V was pared by 4 bases and J by 2 bases, with 7 bases of the junction left unmatched. The CDR3 length is 16 residues.

About this clone itself: The CDR3 extends 3 residues past the end of the read, so its final part is completed from the germline J gene. The rearrangement uses TRBV7-6 and TRBJ2-2; D might be TRBD2 (5 bases). The CDR3 has 17 residues. V was clipped by 5 bases and J by 0 bases, with 16 bases between them. Germline values: CDR1 SGHVS, CDR2 FNYEAQ. The CDR3 DNA, read in part, is TGTGCCAGCAGCCCTCCCGGGCTAGCCTCGAACACCGGGGAG. It yields the protein CASSPPGLASNTGE. The full-length CDR3 reads as CASSPPGLASNTGELFF.

A word on this clone: The read falls 3 residues short of the CDR3 end, and the missing part is taken from the germline J gene. V usage is TRBV7-2 and J usage is TRBJ1-6; D not certain. The CDR3 loop spans 12 amino acids. CDR1 and CDR2 from the germline V gene are SGHTA and FQGNSA. The covered CDR3 bases are TGTGCCAGCAGCTTAGGTCCCTCGGCC. It translates to CASSLGPSA. The CDR3 reads in full as CASSLGPSALHF.

About this clone itself: The read stops 3 residues short of the end of the CDR3; the missing end is completed from the germline J gene. This chain joins TRBV6-2 or TRBV6-3 and TRBJ2-4; TRBD2 aligns across 14 bases. Per the germline V gene, CDR1 is MNHEY and CDR2 is SVGEGT. The CDR3 consists of 16 residues. Trimming cost V 6 bases and J 5 bases; bases outside gene matches: 6. The CDR3 DNA, read in part, is TGTGCCAGCAGAACGGGACTAGCGGGAGTGGAAAACATT. Residues: CASRTGLAGVENI. The complete CDR3 sequence is CASRTGLAGVENIQYF.

A note on this clone: The read terminates 3 residues ahead of where the CDR3 ends, so the germline J gene completes it. This chain connects TRBV5-1 to TRBJ2-2; D possibly corresponds to TRBD2 (6 bases). This CDR3 has 17 residues. Germline loops: CDR1 SGHRS, CDR2 YFSETQ. The V end was cut by 4 bases, the J end by 5 bases, with 21 bases between. This chain's CDR3 is CASSRAPTGVGTGELFF. The covered CDR3 bases are TGCGCCAGCAGCCGGGCCCCGACGGGGGTAGGAACCGGGGAG.

In the case of this clone: Coverage ceases 3 residues before the CDR3 finishes, and the germline J gene fills in the end. The chain is built from TRBV2 and TRBJ2-5; a weak D match, TRBD1 (6 bases). Trimming took off 3 bases at V and 1 base at J, with 12 bases between the two ends. Germline CDR1 and CDR2: SNHLY and FYNNEI. The CDR3 has 15 amino acids. The CDR3 reads CASSDRGGPQETQYF. The CDR3 DNA, read in part, is TGTGCCAGCAGTGACCGAGGGGGACCCCAAGAGACC.

Partial CDR3 DNA: TGTGCCAGTAGTCAGCCGGGGGGTAAAAATGAAAAA. Amino acids: CASSQPGGKNEK. From start to end, the CDR3 is CASSQPGGKNEKLFF. This chain uses TRBV19 with TRBJ1-4; D is possibly TRBD1 (5 bases). The CDR3 extends 3 residues past the end of the read, so its final part is completed from the germline J gene. Germline-derived CDR1 and CDR2 are LNHDA and SQIVND (reference sequence). The CDR3 consists of 15 residues. Trimming removed 5 bases from V and 5 bases from J, with 15 bases in between.

With regard to this clone: Coverage ceases 3 residues before the CDR3 finishes, and the germline J gene fills in the end. This chain connects TRBV7-2 to TRBJ1-4; D remains ambiguous. V was trimmed by 3 bases and J by 7 bases, leaving 12 bases between them. Germline V gene data show CDR1 as SGHTA and CDR2 as FQGNSA. The CDR3 contains 14 residues. This CDR3 is CASSFARRSEKLFF. The CDR3 DNA, read in part, is TGTGCCAGCAGCTTCGCCAGGCGATCTGAAAAA.

On this clone itself: The CDR3 is cut off 3 residues early in the read; its end comes from the germline J gene. V usage is TRBV19 and J usage is TRBJ2-7; 9 bases are a match to TRBD1. Germline CDR1 is LNHDA and CDR2 is SQIVND (reference sequence). With 4 bases clipped from V and 3 bases from J, the junction kept 4 bases outside the gene matches. This CDR3 region has 14 residues. The CDR3 bases that were read are TGTGCCAGTAGTACGGGACAGGGAGGCTACGAG. Protein product: CASSTGQGGYE. The whole CDR3 region reads CASSTGQGGYEQYF. Full variable domain (missing parts from reference TRBV19 and TRBJ2-7): DGGITQSPKYLFRKEGQNVTLSCEQNLNHDAMYWYRQDPGQGLRLIYYSQIVNDFQKGDIAEGYSVSREKKESFPLTVTSAQKNPTAFYLCASSTGQGGYEQYFGPGTRLTVT.